The next 9 T cell receptor beta chains were all read from a single sample in a study of cytomegalovirus exposure and HLA in healthy donors listed by TCRdb under 2017. Library generation was performed with the immunoSEQ multiplex PCR assay. The multiplex PCR relied on a mix of 60 forward primers for TCR Vbeta segments and 13 reverse primers for TCR Jbeta segments. TCRdb provides this immuneACCESS table in a form limited to in-frame rearrangements. Some clones are lacking; in checked studies, under half of them reflect an unresolved V gene, and why the rest are absent is not known. Present in this sample are roughly 100,000 clones, over 65% of which were seen just once. Clones ranked in the top ten supply around 8.2% of the sample. Sequencing was performed on PBMCs. These receptors all stem from a man aged 35-49 years in good health and CMV-seropositive.

This sequence joins TRBV4-3 and TRBJ1-4; D uncertain. The CDR3 is 15 amino acids. V lost 0 bases and J lost 0, with 5 bases in between. Germline V gene sequence: CDR1 LGHNA, CDR2 YSLEER. The chain's CDR3 is CASSQELATNEKLFF. DNA of the CDR3: TGCGCCAGCAGCCAAGAGTTAGCAACTAATGAAAAACTGTTTTTT.

The V gene is TRBV6-1, the J gene TRBJ2-5; D uncertain. The end of the DNA is better explained by TRBJ2-7, so the J call may be wrong. Germline V gene sequence: CDR1 MNHNS, CDR2 SASEGT. The CDR3 length is 15 residues. The CDR3 bases are TGTGCCAGCAGTGAAGCACTGCCGAGTACCTACGAGCAGTACTTC. It is translated as CASSEALPSTYEQYF.

This clone was seen more than once but under ten times. The chain joins TRBV5-1 to TRBJ2-3, with D possibly TRBD2 on 6 matching bases. Trimming took 0 bases from V and 3 from J, leaving 8 bases between them. The CDR3 has 14 amino acids. Looked up from germline, CDR1 is SGHRS and CDR2 is YFSETQ. The CDR3, as DNA: TGCGCCAGCAGCTTGGCAGGGACTACAGATACGCAGTATTTT. It is translated as CASSLAGTTDTQYF.

The V call is TRBV7-9, the J call TRBJ2-1; 9 bases match TRBD1. The CDR3 spans 14 residues. From germline, CDR1 is SEHNR and CDR2 FQNEAQ (reference sequence). Losses at the gene ends were 8 bases for V and 7 bases for J; bases not matched to a gene: 9. This CDR3 is CASLIAQGANEQFF. CDR3 in DNA: TGTGCCAGCCTCATCGCACAGGGGGCAAATGAGCAGTTCTTC. Complete variable domain (other parts from reference TRBV7-9 and TRBJ2-1): DTGVSQNPRHKITKRGQNVTFRCDPISEHNRLYWYRQTLGQGPEFLTYFQNEAQLEKSRLLSDRFSAERPKGSFSTLEIQRTEQGDSAMYLCASLIAQGANEQFFGPGTRLTVL.

The chain uses TRBV19 and TRBJ1-2; 10 nucleotides agree with TRBD1. This CDR3 has 15 residues. CDR1 and CDR2 (germline): LNHDA, SQIVND (reference sequence). V trimming: 1 base; J trimming: 8 bases; junction bases outside the gene matches: 7. Written as DNA, the CDR3 is TGTGCCAGTAGTATAGGCGGTGAGACAGGGGGCGGCTACACCTTC. Its protein is CASSIGGETGGGYTF.

CDR3 nucleotides: TGTGCCAGCAGCTTGGGAGGGCCCAATGCGAACACCGGGGAGCTGTTTTTT. The encoded protein is CASSLGGPNANTGELFF. The chain combines TRBV5-6 with TRBJ2-2; maybe TRBD2 (5 bases). Germline CDR1 and CDR2: SGHDT and YYEEEE. The CDR3 extends over 17 amino acids. The V end was cut by 0 bases, the J end by 0 bases, with 12 bases between. Full variable domain (outside the CDR3, taken from reference TRBV5-6 and TRBJ2-2): DAGVTQSPTHLIKTRGQQVTLRCSPKSGHDTVSWYQQALGQGPQFIFQYYEEEERQRGNFPDRFSGHQFPNYSSELNVNALLLGDSALYLCASSLGGPNANTGELFFGEGSRLTVL.

The J gene is TRBJ1-5, the V gene TRBV27, with TRBD1 matching 9 bases. Germline V CDR1 and CDR2: MNHEY, SMNVEV (reference sequence). The CDR3 length is 14 residues. V dropped 5 bases and J dropped 4; count of bases not matched to a gene: 3. CDR3 DNA: TGTGCCAGCAGTCTAGGACAGGGGAATCAGCCCCAGCATTTT. Amino acid sequence: CASSLGQGNQPQHF.

V gene TRBV19 combines with J gene TRBJ1-5; D remains ambiguous. This CDR3 has 15 amino acids. The germline gives CDR1 LNHDA, CDR2 SQIVND (reference sequence). V lost 7 bases to trimming and J lost 3 bases, with 16 bases between them. CDR3 DNA: TGTGCCAGTAACCCCCCCGGGTCCCCCAATCAGCCCCAGCATTTT. Its protein is CASNPPGSPNQPQHF.

This clone was seen more than once but under ten times. The gene calls are TRBV19 and TRBJ2-3, with TRBD1 matching 9 bases. With 5 bases clipped from V and 4 bases from J, the junction kept 4 bases outside the gene matches. CDR3 length: 14 amino acids. Germline V CDR1 and CDR2: LNHDA, SQIVND (reference sequence). The CDR3 reads CASSLRQGADTQYF. DNA of the CDR3: TGTGCCAGTAGTCTTCGACAGGGGGCAGATACGCAGTATTTT. Combining the CDR3 with reference TRBV19 and TRBJ2-3 gives the whole variable domain DGGITQSPKYLFRKEGQNVTLSCEQNLNHDAMYWYRQDPGQGLRLIYYSQIVNDFQKGDIAEGYSVSREKKESFPLTVTSAQKNPTAFYLCASSLRQGADTQYFGPGTRLTVL.